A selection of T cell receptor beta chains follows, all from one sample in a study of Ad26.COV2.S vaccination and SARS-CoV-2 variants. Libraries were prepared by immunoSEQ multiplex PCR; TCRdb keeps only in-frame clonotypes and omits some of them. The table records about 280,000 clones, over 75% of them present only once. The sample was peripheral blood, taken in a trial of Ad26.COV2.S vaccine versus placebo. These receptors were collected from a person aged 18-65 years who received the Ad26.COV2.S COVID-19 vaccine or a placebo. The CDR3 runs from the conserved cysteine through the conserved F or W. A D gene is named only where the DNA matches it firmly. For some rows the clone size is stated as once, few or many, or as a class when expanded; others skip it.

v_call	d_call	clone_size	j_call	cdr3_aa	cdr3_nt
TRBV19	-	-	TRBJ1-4	CAVFAVFEEKLFF	TGTGCCGTATTCGCGGTATTTGAGGAAAAACTGTTTTTT
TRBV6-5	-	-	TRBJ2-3	CASRGVSGILPLYF	TGTGCCAGCAGGGGAGTGTCTGGGATTTTACCTCTGTATTTT
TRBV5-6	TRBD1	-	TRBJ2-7	CASSHRGTGGTYEQYF	TGTGCCAGCAGCCACCGTGGGACAGGGGGAACCTACGAGCAGTACTTC
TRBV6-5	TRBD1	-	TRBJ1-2	CASSTDRGPNYGYTF	TGTGCCAGCAGCACAGACAGGGGGCCTAACTATGGCTACACCTTC
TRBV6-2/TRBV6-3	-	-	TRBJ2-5	CASSYVGGPSETQYF	TGTGCCAGCAGTTACGTCGGGGGGCCTTCAGAGACCCAGTACTTC
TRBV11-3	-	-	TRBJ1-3	CASSPGTGNTIYF	TGTGCCAGCAGCCCCGGGACAGGAAACACCATATATTTT
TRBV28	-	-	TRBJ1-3	CASSIGGPGNTIYF	TGTGCCAGCAGTATCGGAGGGCCAGGAAACACCATATATTTT
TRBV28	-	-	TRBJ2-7	CASSAVTGAYEQYF	TGTGCCAGCAGCGCAGTCACTGGAGCCTACGAGCAGTACTTC
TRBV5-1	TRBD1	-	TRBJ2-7	CASSAGTGYSYEQYF	TGCGCCAGCAGCGCCGGGACAGGGTATTCCTACGAGCAGTACTTC
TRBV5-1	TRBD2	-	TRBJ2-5	CASSNGGTRETQYF	TGCGCCAGCAGCAACGGGGGGACTCGGGAGACCCAGTACTTC
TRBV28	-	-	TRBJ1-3	CASSSSPGNTIYF	TGTGCCAGCAGTAGCTCACCTGGAAACACCATATATTTT
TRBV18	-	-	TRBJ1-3	CASSLGLAGNTIYF	TGTGCCAGCTCATTGGGTCTAGCTGGAAACACCATATATTTT
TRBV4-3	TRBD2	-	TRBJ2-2	CASSQAPGLDTGELFF	TGCGCCAGCAGCCAAGCCCCGGGACTAGACACCGGGGAGCTGTTTTTT
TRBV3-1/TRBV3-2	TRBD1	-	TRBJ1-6	CASSFGQGVGSPLHF	TGTGCCAGCAGCTTCGGACAGGGGGTGGGGTCACCCCTCCACTTT
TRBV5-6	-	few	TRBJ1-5	CASSRQEVNQPQHF	TGTGCCAGCAGCCGACAAGAGGTCAATCAGCCCCAGCATTTT
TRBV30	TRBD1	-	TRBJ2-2	CAWVRGLGRLFF	TGTGCCTGGGTTAGGGGGCTGGGTCGGCTGTTTTTT
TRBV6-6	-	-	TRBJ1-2	CASSPSMNYGYTF	TGTGCCAGCAGTCCTAGTATGAACTATGGCTACACCTTC
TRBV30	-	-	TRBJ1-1	CAWASGGDTEAFF	TGTGCCTGGGCTTCCGGGGGGGACACTGAAGCTTTCTTT
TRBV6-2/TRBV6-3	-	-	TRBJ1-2	CASSSDVTGSRYGYTF	TGTGCCAGCAGTTCTGATGTAACAGGGTCCCGCTATGGCTACACCTTC
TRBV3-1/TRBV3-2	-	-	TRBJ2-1	CASSQDLGFLGEQFF	TGTGCCAGCAGCCAAGATCTCGGTTTCCTAGGAGAGCAGTTCTTC
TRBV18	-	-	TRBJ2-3	CASSNSFTDTQYF	TGTGCCAGCTCAAATAGCTTCACAGATACGCAGTATTTT
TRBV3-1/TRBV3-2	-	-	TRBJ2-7	CASSQNPGSLEQYF	TGTGCCAGCAGCCAAAACCCCGGTTCCCTGGAGCAGTACTTC
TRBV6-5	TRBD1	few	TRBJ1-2	CASSPGGRGYTF	TGTGCCAGCAGTCCAGGGGGAAGGGGCTACACCTTC
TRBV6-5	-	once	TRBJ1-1	CASRSGAGFTEAFF	TGTGCCAGCAGGTCAGGGGCGGGATTCACTGAAGCTTTCTTT
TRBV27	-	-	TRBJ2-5	CASSLRRADQETQYF	TGTGCCAGCAGTTTAAGAAGAGCTGACCAAGAGACCCAGTACTTC
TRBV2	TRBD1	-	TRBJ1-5	CASSRDRGTQPQHF	TGTGCCAGCAGTCGGGACAGGGGAACACAGCCCCAGCATTTT
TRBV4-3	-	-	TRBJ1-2	CASSQAPGKEYGYTF	TGCGCCAGCAGCCAAGCTCCAGGAAAGGAATATGGCTACACCTTC
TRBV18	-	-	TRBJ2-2	CASSPQNTGELFF	TGTGCCAGCTCACCACAGAACACCGGGGAGCTGTTTTTT
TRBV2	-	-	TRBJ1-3	CASESSGNTIYF	TGTGCCAGCGAGAGCTCTGGAAACACCATATATTTT
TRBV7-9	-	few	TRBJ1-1	CASSLGGSRAFF	TGTGCCAGCAGCTTAGGGGGGTCTAGGGCCTTCTTT
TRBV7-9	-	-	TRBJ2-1	CASSSNSGTAYNEQFF	TGTGCCAGCAGTTCAAACTCCGGGACGGCCTACAATGAGCAGTTCTTC
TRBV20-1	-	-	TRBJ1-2	CSASGAQIGGYTF	TGCAGTGCTAGTGGAGCTCAAATTGGGGGCTACACCTTC
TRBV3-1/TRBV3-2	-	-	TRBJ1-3	CASSLGSSGNTIYF	TGTGCCAGCAGCCTGGGCAGCTCTGGAAACACCATATATTTT
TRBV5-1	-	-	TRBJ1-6	CASSLEGSSYNSPLHF	TGCGCCAGCAGCTTGGAAGGGAGCTCCTATAATTCACCCCTCCACTTT